One T cell receptor (beta chain) is described in this entry. The source of the sample is a study of control samples from healthy donors and cancer patients. CDR1 and CDR2 from the germline V gene are MGHDK and SYGVNS. This CDR3 has 13 amino acids. Trimming left V 4 bases short and J 8 bases short, with 11 bases between. Profiling relied on immunoSEQ multiplex PCR, and the TCRdb table lists in-frame clones only, not all of them. Altogether 100,000 to 150,000 clones are present, just under 95% being singletons, with the ten largest covering less than 7%. The TCR originated in a man between 18 and 35 years old in good health. This chain joins TRBV25-1 and TRBJ1-4; D is possibly TRBD1 (5 bases). The sequenced material came from blood. The chain's CDR3 is CASSGTWGEKLFF. DNA for the CDR3: TGTGCCAGCAGTGGAACGTGGGGGGAAAAACTGTTTTTT.